The 14 T cell receptor beta chains below were found in one sample sequenced in a study of T cell clonality in common variable immunodeficiency. Sequenced by immunoSEQ multiplex PCR; TCRdb stores in-frame clones only, minus some. The specimen has 35,000 to 55,000 clones, none found just once. Sequencing input: peripheral blood mononuclear cells. The origin of the receptors is a person between 18 and 70 years old in good health.

This clone appeared many times. A read error may account for a junction end that differs from germline. The read stops 3 residues short of the end of the CDR3; the missing end is completed from the germline J gene. This rearrangement joins TRBV6-2 or TRBV6-3 to TRBJ2-1, with 7 bases aligning to TRBD2. The CDR3 covers 13 residues. Looked up from germline, CDR1 is MNHEY and CDR2 is SVGEGT. The DNA read from the CDR3 is TGTGTCAGCAGTTGGACTAGTCTGAATGAG. Residues: CVSSWTSLNE. The full-length CDR3 reads as CVSSWTSLNEQFF.

This clone was observed many times. Read sequence stops 3 residues before the CDR3 end, and the germline J gene provides the missing end. V usage is TRBV29-1 and J usage is TRBJ2-1; weak D call: TRBD2 (8 bases). The germline V and J ends were trimmed by 3 bases and 7 bases, with 22 bases remaining between them. In germline, CDR1 is SQVTM, CDR2 ANQGSEA. CDR3 length: 16 amino acids. The CDR3 bases that were read are TGCAGCGTTGAGGTCCCTAGCCGGGAGGGGGCAAATGAG. The encoded protein is CSVEVPSREGANE. The CDR3, in full, reads CSVEVPSREGANEQFF.

This clone showed up many times. The read ends 3 residues before the CDR3 terminus; that terminus is restored from the germline J gene. This chain uses TRBV11-3 with TRBJ2-5; D is possibly TRBD2 (6 bases). CDR1 is SGHNT, CDR2 YENEEA, per germline. Trimming took off 0 bases at V and 3 bases at J, with 8 bases between the two ends. This CDR3 comprises 14 residues. CDR3 residues: CASSLDRGKETQYF. The CDR3 DNA, read in part, is TGTGCCAGCAGCTTAGATCGGGGGAAAGAGACC.

This clone was found many times. Read sequence stops 3 residues before the CDR3 end, and the germline J gene provides the missing end. The rearrangement uses TRBV7-9 and TRBJ2-7; 9 bases are shared with TRBD1. The V gene end was trimmed by 3 bases and the J gene end by 3 bases; junction bases not matched to a gene: 3. Germline lookup yields CDR1 SEHNR and CDR2 FQNEAQ (reference sequence). The CDR3 has 14 residues. CDR3 bases read: TGTGCCAGCAGCTTCTCGGACAGGGGCTACGAG. It is translated as CASSFSDRGYE. The whole CDR3 protein reads CASSFSDRGYEQYF.

Many counts were recorded for this clone. Coverage ceases 3 residues before the CDR3 finishes, and the germline J gene fills in the end. This chain joins TRBV19 and TRBJ1-2; D is unclear. V lost 3 bases, J lost 3 bases, and 11 bases lay in between. Germline V gene data show CDR1 as LNHDA and CDR2 as SQIVND (reference sequence). This CDR3 region has 14 residues. The CDR3 DNA, read in part, is TGTGCCAGTAGTATTTCTCCCAGAGACTATGGC. It is translated as CASSISPRDYG. The CDR3 in its entirety is CASSISPRDYGYTF.

This clone was detected ten times or more. From the germline J gene comes the end of the CDR3, since the read stops 3 residues before it. V usage is TRBV29-1 and J usage is TRBJ2-1, with TRBD2 matching over 10 bases. The CDR3 loop spans 17 amino acids. CDR1 and CDR2 (germline): SQVTM, ANQGSEA. The ends lost 7 bases at V and 0 bases at J; junction bases unmatched: 12. The CDR3 spells CSGSGLADISSYNEQFF. The part of the CDR3 DNA that was read is TGCAGCGGATCCGGACTAGCGGACATAAGCTCCTACAATGAG.

This clone was counted many times. The sequenced fragment ends 3 residues before the CDR3 boundary, so the rest is inferred from the germline J gene. The chain is built from TRBV5-1 and TRBJ2-2, with D possibly TRBD1 on 5 matching bases. V was trimmed by 1 base and J by 5 bases, leaving 15 bases between them. The CDR3 runs 16 residues. Germline-derived CDR1 and CDR2 are SGHRS and YFSETQ. Partial CDR3 DNA: TGCGCCAGCAGCTTGAGTGGGGCGCTGGGGACCGGGGAG. Protein sequence: CASSLSGALGTGE. The whole CDR3 region reads CASSLSGALGTGELFF. The variable domain in full, completed from reference TRBV5-1 and TRBJ2-2, reads KAGVTQTPRYLIKTRGQQVTLSCSPISGHRSVSWYQQTPGQGLQFLFEYFSETQRNKGNFPGRFSGRQFSNSRSEMNVSTLELGDSALYLCASSLSGALGTGELFFGEGSRLTVL.

This clone came up many times. The CDR3 goes on 3 residues after the read ends, and that part is filled in from the germline J gene. The chain joins TRBV10-2 to TRBJ2-3; the D is unclear. CDR3 length: 16 amino acids. Germline V gives CDR1 WSHSY, CDR2 SAAADI. Trimming pared 1 base from V and 1 base from J, leaving 12 bases between. CDR3 in amino acids: CASSEWALHGTDTQYF. The CDR3 DNA, read in part, is TGCGCCAGCAGTGAGTGGGCTCTCCACGGCACAGATACG.

This clone came up many times. The sequenced fragment ends 3 residues before the CDR3 boundary, so the rest is inferred from the germline J gene. The chain links TRBV6-1 to TRBJ2-1, with a weak D call TRBD1 (5 bases). This CDR3 has 13 amino acids. V shed 4 bases and J shed 7 bases, with 11 bases lying between them. Germline V gene lookup returns CDR1 MNHNS and CDR2 SASEGT. The DNA read from the CDR3 is TGTGCCAGCAGTGCTGACAGTTATAATGAG. Its protein product is CASSADSYNE. The full CDR3 protein is CASSADSYNEQFF.

This clone was recorded at least ten times. The read is 3 residues too short to cover the CDR3 end, so that end is filled in from the germline J gene. The chain couples TRBV18 to TRBJ2-3; the match to TRBD2 covers 12 bases. The CDR3 is 15 residues long. V lost 4 bases and J lost 2; bases outside the gene matches: 1. Germline V gene sequence: CDR1 KGHSH, CDR2 LQKENI. CDR3 region: CASSRTSGNTDTQYF. The CDR3 DNA, read in part, is TGTGCCAGCTCACGGACTAGCGGGAACACAGATACG.

This clone came up many times. The CDR3 is cut off 3 residues early in the read; its end comes from the germline J gene. This sequence joins TRBV30 and TRBJ1-3; the match to TRBD1 covers 7 bases. From germline, CDR1 is GTSNPN and CDR2 SVGIG (reference sequence). CDR3 length: 14 residues. Trimming took 4 bases from V and 1 from J; bases not matched to a gene: 4. The part of the CDR3 DNA that was read is TGTGCCTGGACAGGGGGTATTTCTGGAAACACC. Its translation is CAWTGGISGNT. The full CDR3 is CAWTGGISGNTIYF.

This clone occurred many times. The sequenced fragment ends 3 residues before the CDR3 boundary, so the rest is inferred from the germline J gene. The V call is TRBV10-3, the J call TRBJ1-1; a weak D match, TRBD1 (5 bases). The V and J ends lost 7 bases and 0 bases respectively, with 9 bases between them. The germline V gene encodes CDR1 ENHRY and CDR2 SYGVKD. The CDR3 totals 13 residues. CDR3 residues: CAITREVNTEAFF. The CDR3 bases that were read are TGTGCCATCACCAGGGAAGTGAACACTGAA.

The sample holds many counts of this clone. The read ends 3 residues early relative to the CDR3; the germline J gene fills the gap. V is TRBV6-2 or TRBV6-3 and J is TRBJ2-1; 7 nucleotides line up with TRBD1. Germline lookup yields CDR1 MNHEY and CDR2 SVGEGT. CDR3 length: 16 residues. V was pared by 7 bases and J by 5 bases, with 14 bases of the junction left unmatched. CDR3 residues: CASTKSEGQSDNEQFF. The part of the CDR3 DNA that was read is TGTGCCAGCACTAAGTCTGAGGGACAGTCCGACAATGAG.

This clone was recorded at least ten times. Read coverage stops 3 residues before the CDR3 terminus; the germline J gene supplies the remainder. The chain combines TRBV30 with TRBJ1-4; perhaps TRBD1 as D (6 bases). Germline V gene sequence: CDR1 GTSNPN, CDR2 SVGIG (reference sequence). Trimming removed 3 bases from V and 2 bases from J, with 16 bases in between. CDR3 size: 16 residues. The CDR3 bases that were read are TGTGCCTGGAGAGGAGACAGGTGGCTTACTAATGAAAAA. Its protein is CAWRGDRWLTNEK. The CDR3 as a whole reads CAWRGDRWLTNEKLFF.